These 26 T cell receptor beta chains were sequenced from one sample in a study of cytomegalovirus exposure and HLA in healthy donors. It was with 60 Vbeta and 13 Jbeta primers that the PCR ran. Generated by immunoSEQ multiplex PCR, the TCRdb table keeps only in-frame clones and is missing some. The repertoire holds about 200,000 clones, approximately 82% seen once, with under 0.8% in the top ten. The source material was PBMCs. Receptor source: a man aged 18 to 35 in good health and CMV-seronegative.

The chain has TRBV21-1 and TRBJ2-7; TRBD1 is the table's D call and was not checked against the DNA. TRBV21-1 is noted as a pseudogene. The CDR3 extends over 13 amino acids. The CDR3 region is CASSRGTGAEQYF. For the CDR3, the DNA is TGTGCCAGCAGCAGGGGGACAGGGGCCGAGCAGTACTTC.

V usage is TRBV19 and J usage is TRBJ2-3; 14 bases align to TRBD2. Losses at the gene ends were 4 bases for V and 6 bases for J; bases not matched to a gene: 6. This CDR3 has 16 residues. Germline loops: CDR1 LNHDA, CDR2 SQIVND (reference sequence). DNA of the CDR3: TGTGCCAGTAGTAAGGGACTAGCGGGAGTATTTGATACGCAGTATTTT. This gives the protein CASSKGLAGVFDTQYF.

The rearrangement links TRBV4-1 to TRBJ2-5; D perhaps matches TRBD2 (6 bases). V was cut by 4 bases and J by 6 bases, with 15 bases left in between. There are 14 residues in the CDR3. Germline V lookup: CDR1 MGHRA, CDR2 YSYEKL. CDR3 in DNA: TGCGCCAGCAGCCCAGCTGGGGGAGGCCAGACCCAGTACTTC. Protein product: CASSPAGGGQTQYF.

The chain uses TRBV7-2 and TRBJ2-1, with 10 bases fitting TRBD2. Germline CDR1 and CDR2: SGHTA and FQGNSA. CDR3 length: 13 amino acids. V was clipped by 3 bases and J by 11 bases; unmatched bases: 4. The CDR3 protein is CASSLEREGQQFF. The CDR3 DNA reads TGTGCCAGCAGCTTGGAGCGGGAGGGCCAGCAGTTCTTC.

The chain combines TRBV30 with TRBJ1-5; D unclear. The CDR3 runs 12 residues. Germline V gene data show CDR1 as GTSNPN and CDR2 as SVGIG (reference sequence). The ends were cut back, 1 base at V and 9 bases at J, with 10 bases in the middle. This chain's CDR3 is CAWSAGSTPQHF. CDR3 sequence (DNA): TGTGCCTGGAGTGCAGGATCGACGCCCCAGCATTTT.

This CDR3 reads CASRTDRGSNQPQHF. The CDR3 DNA reads as TGTGCCAGCAGGACGGACAGGGGTTCGAATCAGCCCCAGCATTTT. The rearrangement links TRBV2 to TRBJ1-5, with 9 bases fitting TRBD1. Germline V gene lookup returns CDR1 SNHLY and CDR2 FYNNEI. The CDR3 loop spans 15 amino acids. J gave up 4 bases and V 6 bases, and 7 bases lay outside the gene matches.

CDR3 residues: CASSLRQDTDTQYF. CDR3 DNA sequence: TGTGCCAGCAGCCTACGACAGGACACAGATACGCAGTATTTT. The chain couples TRBV9 to TRBJ2-3; D perhaps matches TRBD1 (6 bases). V lost 4 bases to trimming and J lost 2 bases, with 11 bases between them. Germline V gives CDR1 SGDLS, CDR2 YYNGEE. This CDR3 spans 14 amino acids.

This clone has a handful of counts. CDR3 nucleotide sequence: TGTGCCAGCCTTAGGGGCGGGAGTCAATACGAGCAGTACTTC. Its translation: CASLRGGSQYEQYF. This chain links TRBV28 with TRBJ2-7, with 7 bases identical to TRBD2. Germline-derived CDR1 and CDR2 are MDHEN and SYDVKM. Unmatched junction bases numbered 11, after V lost 8 bases and J lost 4 bases. The CDR3 covers 14 residues. Full variable domain (missing parts from reference TRBV28 and TRBJ2-7): DVKVTQSSRYLVKRTGEKVFLECVQDMDHENMFWYRQDPGLGLRLIYFSYDVKMKEKGDIPEGYSVSREKKERFSLILESASTNQTSMYLCASLRGGSQYEQYFGPGTRLTVT.

V usage is TRBV4-2 and J usage is TRBJ2-7; tentatively, D is TRBD1 (6 bases). The CDR3 runs to 14 residues. The V end was cut by 2 bases, the J end by 1 base, with 9 bases between. Germline values: CDR1 LGHNA, CDR2 YNFKEQ. Written as DNA, the CDR3 is TGTGCCAGCAGCCAAAAGGGGGATTCCTACGAGCAGTACTTC. It translates to CASSQKGDSYEQYF.

CDR3 bases: TGTGCCAGCAGCTTTTACAGGGGCGACAATCAGCCCCAGCATTTT. Protein product: CASSFYRGDNQPQHF. This chain uses TRBV5-8 with TRBJ1-5, with 7 bases lining up with TRBD1. The V and J ends lost 2 bases and 3 bases, in that order; junction bases with no gene match: 5. CDR3 length: 15 amino acids. CDR1 is SGHTS and CDR2 is YDEGEE in the germline V gene.

The chain joins TRBV21-1 to TRBJ2-6; TRBD2, the table's D call, lacks a check against the DNA. TRBV21-1 constitutes a pseudogene. The CDR3 is made up of 19 amino acids. CDR3 residues: CASSIRLVRQPTGANVLTF. In nucleotides, the CDR3 is TGTGCCAGCAGCATTCGACTAGTAAGGCAGCCCACTGGGGCCAACGTCCTGACTTTC.

The rearrangement uses TRBV6-1 and TRBJ1-1; TRBD1 aligns across 7 bases. Germline CDR1 and CDR2: MNHNS and SASEGT. J lost 5 bases, V lost 7 bases, and 10 bases had no gene match. The CDR3 sequence is 14 residues long. The CDR3 reads CASTSVTGSTEAFF. The CDR3 DNA is TGTGCCAGCACCTCCGTGACAGGGAGTACTGAAGCTTTCTTT.

The J gene is TRBJ2-5, the V gene TRBV5-6; 12 bases fit TRBD1. Germline V lookup: CDR1 SGHDT, CDR2 YYEEEE. After removal of 0 bases from V and 5 bases from J, the junction contained 5 bases not matched to a gene. The CDR3 loop spans 16 amino acids. This CDR3 reads CASSLAGQGAGETQYF. CDR3 DNA: TGTGCCAGCAGCTTGGCGGGACAGGGGGCTGGGGAGACCCAGTACTTC.

This clone was counted only a few times. This rearrangement joins TRBV2 to TRBJ1-1; 10 bases are a match to TRBD1. The V and J ends lost 6 bases and 5 bases, in that order; junction bases with no gene match: 9. Germline V gene data show CDR1 as SNHLY and CDR2 as FYNNEI. The CDR3 sequence is 15 residues long. Written as DNA, the CDR3 is TGTGCCAGCAGCGTTTCTCGGACAGGGGGAACTGAAGCTTTCTTT. This encodes CASSVSRTGGTEAFF.

This clone was seen a single time. V and J are TRBV14 and TRBJ1-1; no reliable D call. The CDR3 is 14 residues long. Germline V CDR1 and CDR2: SGHDN, FVKESK. V lost 1 base to trimming and J lost 4 bases, with 10 bases between them. CDR3 coding DNA: TGTGCCAGCAGCCAAGGATGGGAGAGCACTGAAGCTTTCTTT. Translating gives CASSQGWESTEAFF.

This chain connects TRBV27 to TRBJ2-7, with D hard to call. Germline CDR1 is MNHEY and CDR2 is SMNVEV (reference sequence). V was trimmed by 2 bases and J by 4 bases, leaving 15 bases between them. The CDR3 is 15 residues long. CDR3 loop: CASSLAAFNRYEQYF. CDR3 nucleotide sequence: TGTGCCAGCAGTTTAGCGGCCTTTAATCGTTACGAGCAGTACTTC.

The chain uses TRBV15 and TRBJ2-5, with a tentative D call TRBD1 (5 bases). V was shortened by 8 bases and J by 2 bases, with 15 bases between the two germline ends. The CDR3 is 14 amino acids. Germline V gives CDR1 LNHNV, CDR2 YYDKDF (reference sequence). Here the CDR3 DNA reads TGTGCCACCGCTTGGGGCAGTAGACAAGAGACCCAGTACTTC. This translates into CATAWGSRQETQYF.

The V and J genes are TRBV5-1 and TRBJ2-3; 8 bases agree with TRBD2. The germline V gene has CDR1 SGHRS and CDR2 YFSETQ. The V segment lost 9 bases and the J segment 2 bases; nucleotides outside the gene matches: 11. The CDR3 contains 15 residues. CDR3 amino acids: CATQRAGGNTDTQYF. As DNA, the CDR3 is TGCGCCACCCAAAGGGCGGGAGGAAACACAGATACGCAGTATTTT.

The rearrangement links TRBV5-6 to TRBJ2-5; TRBD1 agrees at 10 bases. CDR1 and CDR2 from the germline V gene are SGHDT and YYEEEE. V lost 4 bases, J lost 7 bases, and 7 bases stayed unmatched. The CDR3 runs to 14 residues. Written as DNA, the CDR3 is TGTGCCAGCAGCATGACAGGGGGCCGGGGGACCCAGTACTTC. This sequence encodes CASSMTGGRGTQYF.

V gene TRBV4-1 combines with J gene TRBJ1-1; TRBD1 aligns across 8 bases. The CDR3 length is 14 residues. Germline assignment: CDR1 MGHRA and CDR2 YSYEKL. Losses at the gene ends were 4 bases for V and 8 bases for J; bases not matched to a gene: 9. CDR3 sequence reads: CASSPNEGQAEAFF. CDR3 nucleotide sequence: TGCGCCAGCAGCCCTAACGAGGGACAGGCGGAAGCTTTCTTT.

This chain joins TRBV30 and TRBJ2-1; no firm D call. V lost 6 bases, J lost 0 bases, and 15 bases lay in between. CDR3 length: 15 amino acids. The germline V gene has CDR1 GTSNPN and CDR2 SVGIG (reference sequence). The CDR3 loop is CACHRSPSSYNEQFF. DNA of the CDR3: TGTGCCTGTCATCGGAGTCCGAGCTCCTACAATGAGCAGTTCTTC. The full variable domain, its missing parts supplied by reference TRBV30 and TRBJ2-1, is SQTIHQWPATLVQPVGSPLSLECTVEGTSNPNLYWYRQAAGRGLQLLFYSVGIGQISSEVPQNLSASRPQDRQFILSSKKLLLSDSGFYLCACHRSPSSYNEQFFGPGTRLTVL.

The V gene is TRBV30, the J gene TRBJ1-2; tentatively, D is TRBD1 (6 bases). CDR3 length: 13 amino acids. The germline V gene has CDR1 GTSNPN and CDR2 SVGIG (reference sequence). The V and J ends lost 8 bases and 4 bases respectively, with 17 bases between them. This CDR3 reads CAHQTTGLYGYTF. DNA for the CDR3: TGTGCCCACCAAACTACAGGGCTCTATGGCTACACCTTC.

The sample holds one count of this clone. This chain uses TRBV18 with TRBJ1-4; D remains ambiguous. V lost 4 bases and J 0 bases, leaving 9 bases between the germline ends. The length of the CDR3 is 15 residues. CDR1 KGHSH and CDR2 LQKENI come from the germline V gene. The CDR3 DNA sequence: TGTGCCAGCTCACTGGGCCGATCAACTAATGAAAAACTGTTTTTT. Amino acids: CASSLGRSTNEKLFF.

The genes are TRBV6-5 and TRBJ2-7, with D perhaps matching TRBD2 (6 bases). V was cut by 0 bases and J by 2 bases, with 11 bases left in between. From germline, CDR1 is MNHEY and CDR2 SVGAGI. The CDR3 has 15 amino acids. The CDR3 loop reads CASSYSGGSPYEQYF. The CDR3 DNA reads TGTGCCAGCAGTTACTCGGGGGGAAGCCCCTACGAGCAGTACTTC.

V gene TRBV7-8 combines with J gene TRBJ2-7; D is unresolved. The CDR3 spans 16 residues. V lost 0 bases, J lost 2 bases, and 14 bases lay in between. From germline, CDR1 is SGHVS and CDR2 FQNEAQ. CDR3 sequence: CASSLAPSRIPYEQYF. The CDR3 DNA is TGTGCCAGCAGCTTAGCGCCCAGTCGTATCCCCTACGAGCAGTACTTC.

A word on this clone: The junction shows a germline mismatch at one end, possibly a read error. This sample also contains other DNA sequences that code for the same CDR3. The chain joins TRBV6-5 to TRBJ2-5; weak D call: TRBD1 (5 bases). The CDR3 has 14 residues. CDR1 is MNHEY and CDR2 is SVGAGI in the germline V gene. The CDR3 DNA reads as TGTGCCAGCAGTTACTTCCAGGGCCTAGAGACTCAGTACTTC. It translates to CASSYFQGLETQYF.